Listed here are 22 T cell receptor beta chains from one sample, sequenced in a study of T cells in Graves' hyperthyroidism and ophthalmopathy. Researchers amplified the TCR beta CDR3 regions from RNA transcripts. The HTBI set primed first-round TCR CDR3 RT-PCR. TCRdb recomputed calls from the multiplex PCR reads with MiXCR, one row per CDR3 protein. The profile covers 700,000 or so distinct CDR3 sequences, with approximately 15% appearing a single time and around 13% taken by the ten largest. The source material was blood. These receptors were obtained from a woman aged 45-60 years with Graves' ophthalmopathy.

This clonotype was counted between two and nine times. The V gene is TRBV4-2, the J gene TRBJ1-1, with a tentative D call TRBD1 (6 bases). The length of the CDR3 is 13 residues. Trimming removed 0 bases from V and 4 bases from J, with 6 bases in between. CDR1 is LGHNA, CDR2 YNFKEQ, per germline. CDR3 DNA: TGTGCCAGCAGCCAAGAAGGGGGCACTGAAGCTTTCTTT. This translates into CASSQEGGTEAFF.

This clonotype was found many times. This rearrangement joins TRBV3-1 to TRBJ2-7; D may correspond to TRBD1 or TRBD2 (5 bases each). The CDR3 totals 14 residues. In germline, CDR1 is LGHDT, CDR2 YNNKEL (reference sequence). The V gene lost 4 bases and the J gene lost 6 bases, with 16 bases spanning the gap. CDR3: CASSPIFRDREQYF. The CDR3 DNA reads as TGTGCCAGCAGCCCTATATTCCGGGACCGCGAGCAGTACTTC.

This clonotype showed up many times. V gene TRBV3-1 combines with J gene TRBJ1-5, with TRBD1 matching 7 bases. The CDR3 is 15 residues long. Trimming at V came to 4 bases and at J to 2 bases, leaving 5 bases not matched to a gene. Germline V gene data show CDR1 as LGHDT and CDR2 as YNNKEL (reference sequence). The CDR3 spells CASSPTGLGNQPQHF. DNA for the CDR3: TGTGCCAGCAGCCCGACAGGGTTAGGCAATCAGCCCCAGCATTTT.

This clonotype was seen many times. The V gene is TRBV7-2, the J gene TRBJ1-2; D is undetermined. This CDR3 has 18 amino acids. Between the trimmed V and J ends, which lost 5 bases and 4 bases, there was a span of 26 bases. CDR1 and CDR2 (germline): SGHTA, FQGNSA. The CDR3 region has the DNA TGTGCCAGCAGCCTCGGACGCTTCTTCCTCGCGGAAGGCTATGGCTACACCTTC. Amino acids: CASSLGRFFLAEGYGYTF. Combining the CDR3 with reference TRBV7-2 and TRBJ1-2 gives the whole variable domain GAGVSQSPSNKVTEKGKDVELRCDPISGHTALYWYRQSLGQGLEFLIYFQGNSAPDKSGLPSDRFSAERTGGSVSTLTIQRTQQEDSAVYLCASSLGRFFLAEGYGYTFGSGTRLTVV.

Many counts were recorded for this clonotype. The CDR3 DNA follows: TGTGCCAGCAGTTTGGAGCGGGAGGGCCGGGGTGATACGCAGTATTTT. Protein: CASSLEREGRGDTQYF. This chain uses TRBV28 with TRBJ2-3; 10 nucleotides align to TRBD2. Germline V lookup: CDR1 MDHEN, CDR2 SYDVKM. The CDR3 sequence is 16 residues long. Unmatched junction bases numbered 9, after V lost 3 bases and J lost 6 bases.

A few counts support this clonotype. The chain uses TRBV19 and TRBJ2-3, with 7 positions matching TRBD1. The CDR3 contains 14 residues. Germline values: CDR1 LNHDA, CDR2 SQIVND (reference sequence). J gave up 5 bases and V 8 bases, and 10 bases lay outside the gene matches. Here the CDR3 reads CASADRGRGDTQYF. The CDR3 DNA sequence: TGTGCCAGTGCGGATAGGGGGCGTGGAGATACGCAGTATTTT.

This clonotype has only a few counts. The chain has TRBV28 and TRBJ1-5; no definite D call. Looked up from germline, CDR1 is MDHEN and CDR2 is SYDVKM. V lost 7 bases and J 0 bases, leaving 7 bases between the germline ends. The CDR3 runs to 13 residues. The CDR3 sequence: CASKSNSNQPQHF. The DNA of the CDR3 is TGTGCCAGCAAGAGTAATAGCAATCAGCCCCAGCATTTT.

As for this clonotype: At one end the junction does not follow the germline gene, possibly because of a read error. The chain couples TRBV3-1 to TRBJ2-4, with D tentatively TRBD1 (6 bases). Germline V gene sequence: CDR1 LGHDT, CDR2 YNNKEL (reference sequence). The CDR3 covers 16 residues. The CDR3 spells CASTQEGEIAKNIQYF. CDR3 nucleotides: TGTGCCAGCACCCAAGAGGGGGAGATAGCCAAAAACATTCAGTACTTC.

There are a few counts of this clonotype. V and J are TRBV4-3 and TRBJ2-2, with TRBD2 matching 8 bases. Looked up from germline, CDR1 is LGHNA and CDR2 is YSLEER. The trim removed 3 bases at V and 1 base at J, leaving 1 base unmatched. The CDR3 has 15 residues. The chain's CDR3 is CASSQSGRNTGELFF. CDR3 nucleotide sequence: TGCGCCAGCAGCCAGAGCGGGAGGAACACCGGGGAGCTGTTTTTT.

This clonotype was seen only a few times. J is TRBJ2-1 and V is TRBV20-1; D may be TRBD1 (6 bases). Deletions cut 5 bases from V and 6 bases from J, with 20 bases between. Looked up from germline, CDR1 is DFQATT and CDR2 is SNEGSKA (reference sequence). The CDR3 spans 15 residues. DNA for the CDR3: TGCAGTGCTCCCCCGCCGGGACAAGGTTTCAATGAGCAGTTCTTC. It is translated as CSAPPPGQGFNEQFF.

The chain recombines TRBV4-3 with TRBJ2-7; 7 bases are a match to TRBD2. Unmatched junction bases numbered 15, after V lost 0 bases and J lost 4 bases. Germline V gives CDR1 LGHNA, CDR2 YSLEER. This CDR3 has 18 residues. The CDR3 DNA sequence: TGCGCCAGCAGCCAAGACCTCCCCGGCGGGAGCACCAGGTACGAGCAGTACTTC. Translated, it gives CASSQDLPGGSTRYEQYF.

The table lists this clonotype with a count of one. The rearrangement joins TRBV7-6 to TRBJ2-5; possibly TRBD1 for D (5 bases). CDR3 length: 15 amino acids. Germline values: CDR1 SGHVS, CDR2 FNYEAQ. V was pared by 0 bases and J by 5 bases, with 13 bases between. This CDR3 reads CASSLAIRAGETQYF. DNA for the CDR3: TGTGCCAGCAGCTTAGCGATCAGGGCCGGGGAGACCCAGTACTTC.

In this sample, this clonotype turned up many times. This chain uses TRBV29-1 with TRBJ2-3; 7 nucleotides align to TRBD2. This CDR3 region has 15 residues. Germline CDR1 is SQVTM and CDR2 is ANQGSEA. The J segment lost 0 bases and the V segment lost 1 base, leaving 4 bases of the junction unmatched. The CDR3 region is CSVEGGGDSTDTQYF. The CDR3 DNA reads as TGCAGCGTTGAAGGGGGAGGGGACAGCACAGATACGCAGTATTTT.

This clonotype has at least ten counts. The chain is built from TRBV6-2 or TRBV6-3 and TRBJ2-7, with a tentative D call TRBD2 (5 bases). In germline, CDR1 is MNHEY, CDR2 SVGEGT. Deletions cut 0 bases from V and 6 bases from J, with 9 bases between. CDR3 length equals 13 residues. In nucleotides, the CDR3 is TGTGCCAGCAGTTACTCAGCGGTTGGCGAGCAGTACTTC. As protein: CASSYSAVGEQYF.

This clonotype turned up a few times. This chain joins TRBV2 and TRBJ2-5; D possibly uses TRBD1 or TRBD2 (6 bases each). Germline V lookup: CDR1 SNHLY, CDR2 FYNNEI. V was trimmed by 10 bases and J by 3 bases, leaving 15 bases between them. The CDR3 length is 13 residues. The CDR3 region has the DNA TGTGCCACTGGGGGGCAGGGGAAAGAGACCCAGTACTTC. This sequence encodes CATGGQGKETQYF.

This clonotype was observed many times. The rearrangement joins TRBV7-8 to TRBJ2-6; no reliable D call. V was shortened by 5 bases and J by 3 bases, with 8 bases between the two germline ends. Per germline, CDR1 SGHVS and CDR2 FQNEAQ. The CDR3 runs 14 residues. The CDR3 DNA is TGTGCCAGCAGCACTACAGTTGGGGCCAACGTCCTGACTTTC. As protein: CASSTTVGANVLTF.

This clonotype was counted only a few times. The rearrangement joins TRBV9 to TRBJ2-6; the D gene is possibly TRBD1 (6 bases). The CDR3 is 17 amino acids. Per germline, CDR1 SGDLS and CDR2 YYNGEE. V lost 0 bases, J lost 0 bases, and 10 bases lay in between. The CDR3 loop is CASSVEVRGSGANVLTF. CDR3 DNA sequence: TGTGCCAGCAGCGTAGAGGTCAGGGGCTCTGGGGCCAACGTCCTGACTTTC.

This chain connects TRBV24-1 to TRBJ1-5, with TRBD1 matching over 8 bases. This CDR3 has 13 amino acids. V trimming: 3 bases; J trimming: 8 bases; junction bases outside the gene matches: 2. From germline, CDR1 is KGHDR and CDR2 SFDVKD. The CDR3 coding sequence is TGTGCCACCAGTGATACAGGGGGGGAGCCCCAGCATTTT. This gives the protein CATSDTGGEPQHF.

This clonotype has a count of ten or more. The chain is built from TRBV20-1 and TRBJ2-7; TRBD2 matches at 7 bases. Germline CDR1 and CDR2: DFQATT and SNEGSKA (reference sequence). This CDR3 region has 14 residues. The V and J ends lost 0 bases and 6 bases, in that order; junction bases with no gene match: 8. CDR3 in amino acids: CSARDSGLPSEQYF. The CDR3 coding sequence is TGCAGTGCTAGAGATTCGGGACTACCCTCCGAGCAGTACTTC.

The sample holds many counts of this clonotype. The chain employs TRBV11-3 and TRBJ2-1; possibly TRBD1 for D (8 bases). Germline CDR1 and CDR2: SGHNT and YENEEA. The ends were cut back, 5 bases at V and 4 bases at J, with 18 bases in the middle. The CDR3 length is 16 residues. CDR3 DNA: TGTGCCAGCAGCCCAGGGGGCGGGAGTCGGTACAATGAGCAGTTCTTC. It translates to CASSPGGGSRYNEQFF.

This clonotype was recorded at least ten times. The chain has TRBV12-3 or TRBV12-4 and TRBJ1-1; possibly TRBD1 for D (5 bases). V lost 6 bases and J lost 1, with 15 bases in between. The CDR3 sequence is 15 residues long. CDR3 sequence reads: CASSRPPGGNTEAFF. The CDR3, as DNA: TGTGCCAGCAGCCGCCCCCCGGGGGGGAACACTGAAGCTTTCTTT.

This clonotype was observed many times. This chain links TRBV12-3 or TRBV12-4 with TRBJ2-7, with a possible D match to TRBD1 (6 bases). The CDR3 has 15 residues. Trimming left V 6 bases short and J 4 bases short, with 19 bases between. This chain's CDR3 is CASSLTDQGGYEQYF. DNA of the CDR3: TGTGCCAGCAGCCTCACTGACCAAGGGGGTTACGAGCAGTACTTC.